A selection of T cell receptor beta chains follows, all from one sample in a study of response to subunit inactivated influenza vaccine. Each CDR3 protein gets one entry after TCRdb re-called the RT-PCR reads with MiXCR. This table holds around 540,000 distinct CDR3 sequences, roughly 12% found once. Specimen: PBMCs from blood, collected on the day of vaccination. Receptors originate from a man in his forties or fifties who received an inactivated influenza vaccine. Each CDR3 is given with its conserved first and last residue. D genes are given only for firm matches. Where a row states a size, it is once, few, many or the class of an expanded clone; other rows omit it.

TGTGCCAGCAGCCGCGCCGGTGGGCCAACCGGGGAGCTGTTTTTT CASSRAGGPTGELFF TRBV7-6 . . TRBJ2-2
TGTGCCAGCAGTTTATCCGGGGGGGCCTACGAGCAGTACTTC CASSLSGGAYEQYF TRBV7-2 many TRBD2 TRBJ2-7
TGTGCCAGCAGCTTACGGTTCGCCGGGGGGGAGACCCAGTACTTC CASSLRFAGGETQYF TRBV13 few TRBD2 TRBJ2-5
TGTGCCAGCAGTTTAGGACCGGGACTCACAGCTAGCTCTGGGGCCAACGTCCTGACTTTC CASSLGPGLTASSGANVLTF TRBV12-3/TRBV12-4 . . TRBJ2-6
TGTGCCAGCAGCTTAGCGATGGGACGTCGCGCCGGGGAGCTGTTTTTT CASSLAMGRRAGELFF TRBV7-2 many . TRBJ2-2
TGCGCCAGCAGCCAAGACAGTTTCTCCTACGAGCAGTACTTC CASSQDSFSYEQYF TRBV4-3 many . TRBJ2-7
TGTGCCAGCAGCCAAGAATCTGGCAGCAGAAGAACTGAAGCTTTCTTT CASSQESGSRRTEAFF TRBV14 many . TRBJ1-1
TGTGCCAGCAGGTCATTAGGACAGGGGACCTACAATGAGCAGTTCTTC CASRSLGQGTYNEQFF TRBV14 many TRBD1 TRBJ2-1
TGCAGCGTTGAGGGGAGAGACTATGGCTACACCTTC CSVEGRDYGYTF TRBV29-1 . . TRBJ1-2
TGTGCCAGCAGCGTACAGGGCGCGTCCGGAGAGACCCAGTACTTC CASSVQGASGETQYF TRBV9 . . TRBJ2-5
TGCGCCAGCAGCCAGGCAGCCTCGAACACCGGGGAGCTGTTTTTT CASSQAASNTGELFF TRBV4-1 once . TRBJ2-2
TGTGCCAGCAGCGGGACAGGCTTCGGTAACATTCAGTACTTC CASSGTGFGNIQYF TRBV7-8 few TRBD1 TRBJ2-4
TGCAGTGCTCGAGCTAACCGGGACCAGGGGACCCAGTACTTC CSARANRDQGTQYF TRBV20-1 few . TRBJ2-5
TGCGCCAGCAGCCAGCTCGGGACAGCGAACACTGAAGCTTTCTTT CASSQLGTANTEAFF TRBV4-3 few TRBD1 TRBJ1-1
TGTGCCAGCAGCCTTAGAACCGGGACTACCGGAGAGACCCAGTACTTC CASSLRTGTTGETQYF TRBV3-1 . TRBD2 TRBJ2-5
TGTGCCAGCAGCCCGACCGGGACTAACCAAGAGACCCAGTACTTC CASSPTGTNQETQYF TRBV3-1 . TRBD2 TRBJ2-5
TGTGCCAGCAGCATAGCGGGGGGAAACTGGAATGAGCAGTTCTTC CASSIAGGNWNEQFF TRBV7-2 few TRBD2 TRBJ2-1
TGTGCCAGCAGCCATGTGGGGGGATACAATGAGCAGTTCTTC CASSHVGGYNEQFF TRBV3-1 many . TRBJ2-1
TGTGCCACCAGCAGAGATTACCCCCTAGCGACCCAAGAGACCCAGTACTTC CATSRDYPLATQETQYF TRBV15 many . TRBJ2-5
TGTGCCACCAGTGATTTGTGGAACAATGAGCAGTTCTTC CATSDLWNNEQFF TRBV24-1 many . TRBJ2-1
TGTGCCAGCAGCGTAGGACAGTGGAACTATGGCTACACCTTC CASSVGQWNYGYTF TRBV9 . . TRBJ1-2
TGTGCCAGCAGTTTCAACGGCAGGGCGAATGCCCAGTACTTC CASSFNGRANAQYF TRBV12-3/TRBV12-4 few . TRBJ2-5
TGTGCCAGCATTCCAGGTTGGGGGAGCACAGATACGCAGTATTTT CASIPGWGSTDTQYF TRBV2 few . TRBJ2-3
TGTGCCAGCAGCCAATACGGACATGGCTACACCTTC CASSQYGHGYTF TRBV3-1 . . TRBJ1-2
TGTGCCAGCAGTTTCACTAGCGGGAGGACTGGCGGGGAGCTGTTTTTT CASSFTSGRTGGELFF TRBV12-3/TRBV12-4 few TRBD2 TRBJ2-2
TGTGCCAGCAGTCCCCTCCAGGGGTATAATTCACCCCTCCACTTT CASSPLQGYNSPLHF TRBV27 few . TRBJ1-6
TGTGCCAGCAGAAGAATGCCGGGAGCGACGCAGTATTTT CASRRMPGATQYF TRBV11-3 . . TRBJ2-3
TGTGCCAGCAGCGAGGGGGATAGGGGCCATGGCTACACCTTC CASSEGDRGHGYTF TRBV25-1 few . TRBJ1-2
TGCAGTGCTAGAGATGGTCCAGGGGGGATCACCGGGGAGCTGTTTTTT CSARDGPGGITGELFF TRBV20-1 few . TRBJ2-2
TGCGCCAGCAGCTTGGAAGTGGGATCCACTGAAGCTTTCTTT CASSLEVGSTEAFF TRBV5-1 . . TRBJ1-1
TGCGCCAGCAGCCTGACGCTTCCCCCGGGCCTACCGGTCTCCTACGAGCAGTACTTC CASSLTLPPGLPVSYEQYF TRBV4-1 few . TRBJ2-7
TGTGCCACCAGTTCCAACTACGCTGGGGCCAAAAACATTCAGTACTTC CATSSNYAGAKNIQYF TRBV24-1 few . TRBJ2-4